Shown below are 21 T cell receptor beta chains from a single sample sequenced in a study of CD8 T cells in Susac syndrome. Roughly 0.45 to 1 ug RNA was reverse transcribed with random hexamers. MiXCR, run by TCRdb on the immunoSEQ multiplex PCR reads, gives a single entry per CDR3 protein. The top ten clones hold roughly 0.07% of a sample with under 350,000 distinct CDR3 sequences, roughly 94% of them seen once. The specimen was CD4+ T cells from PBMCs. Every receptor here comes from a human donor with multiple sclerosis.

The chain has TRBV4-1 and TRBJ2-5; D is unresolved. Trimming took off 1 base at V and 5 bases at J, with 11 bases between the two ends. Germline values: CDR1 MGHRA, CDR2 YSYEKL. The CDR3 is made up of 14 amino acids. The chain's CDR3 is CASSQGGARETQYF. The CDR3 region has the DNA TGCGCCAGCAGCCAAGGCGGCGCCCGTGAGACCCAGTACTTC.

The CDR3 spells CASSFRQGPDTQYF. CDR3 in DNA: TGCGCCAGCAGCTTTCGGCAGGGCCCCGATACGCAGTATTTT. The chain joins TRBV5-1 to TRBJ2-3; TRBD1 might be the D (5 bases). The germline V gene has CDR1 SGHRS and CDR2 YFSETQ. Trimming cost V 2 bases and J 6 bases, with 13 bases left between them. This CDR3 is 14 amino acids long.

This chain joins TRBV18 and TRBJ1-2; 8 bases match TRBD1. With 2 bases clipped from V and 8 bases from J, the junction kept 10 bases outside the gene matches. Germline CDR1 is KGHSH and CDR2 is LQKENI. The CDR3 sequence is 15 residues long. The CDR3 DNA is TGTGCCAGCTCACCAGCCGACAGGGGATCTCGAGGCTACACCTTC. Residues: CASSPADRGSRGYTF.

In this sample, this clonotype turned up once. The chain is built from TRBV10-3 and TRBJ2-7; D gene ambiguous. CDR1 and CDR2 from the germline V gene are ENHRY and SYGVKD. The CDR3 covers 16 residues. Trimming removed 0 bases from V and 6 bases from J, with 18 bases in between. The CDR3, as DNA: TGTGCCATCAGTGAGTCAAGTTGGACGGGTTCGGGCGAGCAGTACTTC. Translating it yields CAISESSWTGSGEQYF.

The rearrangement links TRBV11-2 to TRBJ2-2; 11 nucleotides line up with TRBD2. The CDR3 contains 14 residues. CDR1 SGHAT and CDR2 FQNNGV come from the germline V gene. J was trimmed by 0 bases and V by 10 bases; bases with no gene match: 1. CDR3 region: CATSGRPNTGELFF. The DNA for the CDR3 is TGTGCCACTAGCGGGAGGCCGAACACCGGGGAGCTGTTTTTT.

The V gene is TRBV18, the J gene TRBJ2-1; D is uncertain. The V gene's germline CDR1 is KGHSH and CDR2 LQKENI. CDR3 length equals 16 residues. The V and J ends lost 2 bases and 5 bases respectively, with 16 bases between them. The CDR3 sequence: CASSPDQGRSNNEQFF. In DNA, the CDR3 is TGTGCCAGCTCACCAGATCAAGGAAGGAGTAACAATGAGCAGTTCTTC.

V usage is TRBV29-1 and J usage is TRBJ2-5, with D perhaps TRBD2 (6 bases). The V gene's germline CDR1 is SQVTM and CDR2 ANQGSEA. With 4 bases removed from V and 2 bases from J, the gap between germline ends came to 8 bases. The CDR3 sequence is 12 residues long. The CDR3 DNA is TGCAGCGTTGCCGGGACTCAAGAGACCCAGTACTTC. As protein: CSVAGTQETQYF.

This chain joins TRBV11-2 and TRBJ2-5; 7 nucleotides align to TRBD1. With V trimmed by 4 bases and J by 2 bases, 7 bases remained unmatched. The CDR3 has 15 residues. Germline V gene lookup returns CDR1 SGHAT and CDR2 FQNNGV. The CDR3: CASSSWDRKQETQYF. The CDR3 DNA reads TGTGCCAGCAGCTCCTGGGACAGAAAACAAGAGACCCAGTACTTC.

Here the CDR3 reads CSARKAGTNYGYTF. The CDR3 coding sequence is TGCAGTGCTAGAAAGGCAGGGACTAACTATGGCTACACCTTC. The chain links TRBV20-1 to TRBJ1-2, with a tentative D call TRBD1 (5 bases). Trimming took 2 bases from V and 0 from J, leaving 10 bases between them. The CDR3 runs 14 residues. Germline CDR1 DFQATT, CDR2 SNEGSKA (reference sequence).

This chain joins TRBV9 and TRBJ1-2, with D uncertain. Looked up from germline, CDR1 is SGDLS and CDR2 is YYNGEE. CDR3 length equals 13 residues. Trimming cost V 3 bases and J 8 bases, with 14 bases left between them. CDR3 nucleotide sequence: TGTGCCAGCAGCGCTGAGCTCCGGGGAGGCTACACCTTC. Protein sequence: CASSAELRGGYTF.

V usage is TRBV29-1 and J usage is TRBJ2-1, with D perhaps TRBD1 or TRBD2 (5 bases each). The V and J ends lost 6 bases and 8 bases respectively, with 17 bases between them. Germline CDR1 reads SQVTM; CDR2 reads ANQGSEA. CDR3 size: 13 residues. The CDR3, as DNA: TGCAGCGTCAAATCCACGACGGGGCATGAGCAGTTCTTC. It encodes CSVKSTTGHEQFF.

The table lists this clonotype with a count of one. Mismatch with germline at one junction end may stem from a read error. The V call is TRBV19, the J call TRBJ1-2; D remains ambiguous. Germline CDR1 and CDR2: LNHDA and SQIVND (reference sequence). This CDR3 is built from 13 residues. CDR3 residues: CASRRPLNYGCTF. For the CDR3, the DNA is TGTGCCAGTAGGAGGCCCCTGAACTATGGCTGCACCTTC.

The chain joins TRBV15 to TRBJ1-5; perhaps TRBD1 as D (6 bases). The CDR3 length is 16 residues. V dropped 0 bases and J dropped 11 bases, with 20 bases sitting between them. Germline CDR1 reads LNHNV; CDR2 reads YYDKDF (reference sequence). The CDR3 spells CATSRDLGQTLRSQHF. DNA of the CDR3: TGTGCCACCAGCAGAGACCTCGGACAGACTCTAAGGTCCCAGCATTTT.

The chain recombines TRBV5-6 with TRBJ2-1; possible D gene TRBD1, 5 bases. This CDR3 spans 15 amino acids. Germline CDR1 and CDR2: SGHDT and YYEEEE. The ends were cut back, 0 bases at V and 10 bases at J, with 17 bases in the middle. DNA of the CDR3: TGTGCCAGCAGCTTGGGTCGGCAGGGTGTGAGAGAGCAGTTCTTC. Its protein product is CASSLGRQGVREQFF.

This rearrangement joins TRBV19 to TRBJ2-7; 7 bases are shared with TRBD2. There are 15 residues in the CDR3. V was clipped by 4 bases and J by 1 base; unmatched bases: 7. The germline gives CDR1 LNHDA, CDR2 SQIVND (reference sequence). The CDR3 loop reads CASSKSAGLSYEQYF. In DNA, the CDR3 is TGTGCCAGTAGTAAATCAGCGGGACTGTCCTACGAGCAGTACTTC.

The CDR3 nucleotides read TGTGCCAGCAGCTACTCCGCCAGGGGATACTATGGCTACACCTTC. Translation: CASSYSARGYYGYTF. V gene TRBV5-4 combines with J gene TRBJ1-2; D is perhaps TRBD1 (6 bases). Looked up from germline, CDR1 is SGHNT and CDR2 is YYREEE (reference sequence). V dropped 3 bases and J dropped 3 bases, with 15 bases sitting between them. This CDR3 has 15 residues. Variable domain in full (rest from reference TRBV5-4 and TRBJ1-2): ETGVTQSPTHLIKTRGQQVTLRCSSQSGHNTVSWYQQALGQGPQFIFQYYREEENGRGNFPPRFSGLQFPNYSSELNVNALELDDSALYLCASSYSARGYYGYTFGSGTRLTVV.

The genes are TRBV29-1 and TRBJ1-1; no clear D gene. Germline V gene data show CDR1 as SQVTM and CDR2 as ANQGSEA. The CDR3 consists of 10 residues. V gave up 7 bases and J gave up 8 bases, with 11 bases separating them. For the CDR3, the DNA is TGCAGCGCTACGGACGGAGAAGCTTTCTTT. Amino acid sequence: CSATDGEAFF.

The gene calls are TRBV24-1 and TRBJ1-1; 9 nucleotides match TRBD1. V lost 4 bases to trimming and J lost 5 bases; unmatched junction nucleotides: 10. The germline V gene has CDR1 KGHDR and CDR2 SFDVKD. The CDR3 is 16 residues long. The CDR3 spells CATSDRTGDGRTEAFF. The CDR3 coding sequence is TGTGCCACCAGTGACCGGACAGGGGACGGCCGGACTGAAGCTTTCTTT.

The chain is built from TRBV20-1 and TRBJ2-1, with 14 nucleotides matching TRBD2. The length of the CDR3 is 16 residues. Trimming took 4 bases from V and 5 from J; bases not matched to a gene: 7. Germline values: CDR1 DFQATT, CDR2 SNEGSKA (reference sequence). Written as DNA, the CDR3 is TGCAGTGCTACGAGACCGGGACTAGCGGGGGACAATGAGCAGTTCTTC. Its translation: CSATRPGLAGDNEQFF.

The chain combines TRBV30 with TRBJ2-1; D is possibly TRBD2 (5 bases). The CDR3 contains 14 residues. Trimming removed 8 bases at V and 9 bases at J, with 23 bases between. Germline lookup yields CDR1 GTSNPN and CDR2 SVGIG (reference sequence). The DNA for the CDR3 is TGTGCCCTAAGCCGCGACTACCTTCGCGGTGAGCAGTTCTTC. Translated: CALSRDYLRGEQFF.

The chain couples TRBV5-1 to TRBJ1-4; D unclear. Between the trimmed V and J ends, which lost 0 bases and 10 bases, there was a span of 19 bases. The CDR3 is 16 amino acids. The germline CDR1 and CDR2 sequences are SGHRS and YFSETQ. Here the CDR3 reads CASSLDVGRIAGKLFF. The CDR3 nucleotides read TGCGCCAGCAGCTTGGATGTGGGCAGAATAGCGGGAAAACTGTTTTTT.